This T cell receptor beta chain was sequenced during a study of STAT3 mutations in large granular lymphocyte leukemia. This clone appeared once. Its specificity is not known. Regarding the study as a whole: Every T-LGLL patient had at least one immunodominant TCRbeta clonotype. After therapy, about 35% of the 18 patients switched clonotypes, all new clones STAT3 wild type. Treatment regimens differed across patients between samplings. In some patients, a small highly pathogenic clone possibly went undetected. In several patients, dominant TCR clone burden exceeded STAT3 mutant burden, suggesting STAT3 mutation arose secondarily.

The data were produced by immunoSEQ multiplex PCR, yet TCRdb's version contains in-frame clones alone and is incomplete. The data contain around 13,000 clones, more than 65% of them singletons. The CDR3 is 13 amino acids. V dropped 5 bases and J dropped 4 bases, with 11 bases sitting between them. The germline CDR1 and CDR2 sequences are SEHNR and FQNEAQ (reference sequence). The sequenced sample consisted of peripheral blood mononuclear cells. This receptor was identified in a man in his 60s with T-cell large granular lymphocyte leukemia. Some clones in this sample may be carry-over from other donors' samples. The rearrangement joins TRBV7-9 to TRBJ1-1; D is undetermined. The chain's CDR3 is CASSGGRSTEAFF. CDR3 DNA: TGTGCCAGCAGCGGCGGGAGGTCCACTGAAGCTTTCTTT.